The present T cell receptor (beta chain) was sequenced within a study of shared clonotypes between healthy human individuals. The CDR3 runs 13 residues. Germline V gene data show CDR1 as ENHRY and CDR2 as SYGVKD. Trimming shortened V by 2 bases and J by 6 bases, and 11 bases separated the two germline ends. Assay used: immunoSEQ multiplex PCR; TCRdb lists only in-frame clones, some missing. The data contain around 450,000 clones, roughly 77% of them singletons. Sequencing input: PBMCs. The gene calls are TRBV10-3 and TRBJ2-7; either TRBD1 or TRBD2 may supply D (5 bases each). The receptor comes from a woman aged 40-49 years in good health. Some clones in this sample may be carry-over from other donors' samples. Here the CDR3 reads CAISEEGPGEQYF. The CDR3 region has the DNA TGTGCCATCAGTGAGGAGGGGCCGGGCGAGCAGTACTTC.